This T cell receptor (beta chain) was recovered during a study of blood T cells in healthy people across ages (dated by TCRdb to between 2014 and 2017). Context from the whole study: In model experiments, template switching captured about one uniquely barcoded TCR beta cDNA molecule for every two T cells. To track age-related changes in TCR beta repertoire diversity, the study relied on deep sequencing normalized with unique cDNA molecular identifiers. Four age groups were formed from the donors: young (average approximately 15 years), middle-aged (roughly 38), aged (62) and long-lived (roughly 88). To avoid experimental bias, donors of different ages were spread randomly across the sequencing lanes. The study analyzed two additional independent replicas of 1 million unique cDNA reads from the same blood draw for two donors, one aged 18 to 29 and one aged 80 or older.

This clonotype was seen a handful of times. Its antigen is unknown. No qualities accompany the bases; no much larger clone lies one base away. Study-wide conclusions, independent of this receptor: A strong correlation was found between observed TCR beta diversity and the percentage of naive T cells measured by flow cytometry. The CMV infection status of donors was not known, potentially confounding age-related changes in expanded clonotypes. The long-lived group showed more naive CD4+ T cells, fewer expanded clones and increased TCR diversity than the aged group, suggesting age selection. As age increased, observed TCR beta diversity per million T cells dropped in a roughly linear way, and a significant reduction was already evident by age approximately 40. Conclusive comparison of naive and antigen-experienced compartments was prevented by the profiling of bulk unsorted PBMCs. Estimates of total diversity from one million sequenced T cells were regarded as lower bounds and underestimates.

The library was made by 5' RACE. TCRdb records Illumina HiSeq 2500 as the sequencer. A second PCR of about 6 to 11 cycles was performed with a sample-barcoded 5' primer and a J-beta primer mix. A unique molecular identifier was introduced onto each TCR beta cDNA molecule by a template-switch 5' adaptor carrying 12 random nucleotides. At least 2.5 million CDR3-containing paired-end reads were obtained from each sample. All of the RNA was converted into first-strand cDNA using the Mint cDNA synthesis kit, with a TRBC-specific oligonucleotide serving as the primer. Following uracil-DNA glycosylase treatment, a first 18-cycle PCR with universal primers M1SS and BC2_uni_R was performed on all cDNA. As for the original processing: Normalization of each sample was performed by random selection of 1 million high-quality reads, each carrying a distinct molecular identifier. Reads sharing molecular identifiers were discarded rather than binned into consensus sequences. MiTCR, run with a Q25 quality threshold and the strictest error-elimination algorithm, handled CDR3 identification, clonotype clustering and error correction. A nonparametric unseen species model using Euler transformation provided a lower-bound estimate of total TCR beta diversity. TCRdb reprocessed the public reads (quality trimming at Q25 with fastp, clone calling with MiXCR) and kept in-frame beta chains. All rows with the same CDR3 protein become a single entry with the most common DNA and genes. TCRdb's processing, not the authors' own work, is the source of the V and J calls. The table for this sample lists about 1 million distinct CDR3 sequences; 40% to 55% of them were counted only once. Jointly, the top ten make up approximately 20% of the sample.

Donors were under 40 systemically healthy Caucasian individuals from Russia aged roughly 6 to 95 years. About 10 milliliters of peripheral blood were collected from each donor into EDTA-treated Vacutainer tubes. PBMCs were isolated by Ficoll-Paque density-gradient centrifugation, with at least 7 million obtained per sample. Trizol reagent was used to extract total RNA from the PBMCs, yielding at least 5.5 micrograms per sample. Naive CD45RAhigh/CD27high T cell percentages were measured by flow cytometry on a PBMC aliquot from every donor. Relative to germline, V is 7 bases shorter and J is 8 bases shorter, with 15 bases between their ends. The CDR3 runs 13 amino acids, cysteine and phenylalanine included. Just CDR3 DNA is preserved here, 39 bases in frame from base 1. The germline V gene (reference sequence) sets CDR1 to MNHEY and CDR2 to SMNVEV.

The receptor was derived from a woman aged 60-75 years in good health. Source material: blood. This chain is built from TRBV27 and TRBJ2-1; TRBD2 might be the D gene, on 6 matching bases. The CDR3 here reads CASTRGWEDEQFF. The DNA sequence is TGTGCCAGCACCCGAGGTTGGGAGGATGAGCAGTTCTTC.